The rows below give T cell receptor beta chains drawn from one sample of a study of OX40 agonist ivuxolimab in advanced cancers. Clones were sequenced by immunoSEQ multiplex PCR, and TCRdb holds only the in-frame ones, with some missing. The sample includes 26,000 or so clones, around nine tenths of them seen just once. Specimen: CD4+ or CD8+ T cells sorted from blood, collected in a trial of the OX40 agonist ivuxolimab. The receptors shown here come from an adult with an advanced solid tumor such as melanoma, head and neck, liver or kidney cancer. The conserved cysteine and the conserved F or W are not part of the CDR3 here. Size is stated for part of the rows, as once, few or many counts, or as a class when the clone is expanded.

>NA|TRBV6-5|TRBJ2-2
ASSWSSGRAGELF
>NA|TRBV2|TRBJ2-1
ASKEGGSSYNEQF
>once|TRBV5-4|TRBJ1-3
ASSLKSDTIY
>few|TRBV28|TRBJ1-1
ASSPPGLGGGMNTEAF
>NA|TRBV9|TRBJ1-4
ASSEGQGNEKLF
>NA|TRBV6-4|TRBJ2-1
ASSVYRDSYNEQF
>NA|TRBV5-4|TRBJ1-2
ASSLRGDYGYT
>NA|TRBV7-9|TRBJ2-3
ASSYFRDLTDTQY
>NA|TRBV5-1|TRBJ2-5
ASSLGQGKPETQY
>NA|TRBV11-1|TRBJ2-5
ASSPEGETQY
>NA|TRBV18|TRBJ1-1
ASSLPDRGTEAF
>NA|TRBV28|TRBJ2-7
ASSLTGTLLPYEQY
>NA|TRBV5-5|TRBJ2-7
ASSSTPGQGVYEQY
>NA|TRBV5-4|TRBJ1-4
ASSLYRGGEKLF
>NA|TRBV6-1|TRBJ2-7
ASSEGGIDEQY
>NA|TRBV11-2|TRBJ2-5
ASSLGTSGRNQETQY
>NA|TRBV6-1|TRBJ2-5
ASSEGSWSGETQY
>NA|TRBV2|TRBJ1-3
ASSEAEQGTSSGNTIY
>NA|TRBV7-6|TRBJ2-7
ASSPGGQGVRYEQY
>NA|TRBV25-1|TRBJ2-5
ASSEFSGGEETQY
>once|TRBV6-6|TRBJ1-1
ASSYPPTANTEAF
>NA|TRBV28|TRBJ1-5
ASSRLGSDQPQH
>NA|TRBV10-3|TRBJ2-1
AISESGAGRGPDNEQF
>NA|TRBV27|TRBJ2-7
ASRGSWGNPYEQY
>NA|TRBV27|TRBJ1-2
ASRVGGGLNYGYT
>few|TRBV14|TRBJ2-7
ASSQGGEQY
>NA|TRBV4-3|TRBJ1-5
ASSQDRGRDQPQH
>NA|TRBV27|TRBJ1-1
ASIPAGLGGTEAF
>NA|TRBV5-6|TRBJ2-1
ASSFGTISMGQF
>NA|TRBV2|TRBJ1-6
ASSEALRYNSPLH
>NA|TRBV9|TRBJ1-2
ASSVVPSLADGYT
>NA|TRBV7-2|TRBJ1-5
ASSFGAGQPQH
>NA|TRBV11-2|TRBJ2-5
ASSFGLAAGSPPGTQY
>NA|TRBV7-9|TRBJ1-2
ASRPAGTGGEANYGYT
>few|TRBV6-5|TRBJ1-1
ASSYGLPGGEAF
>NA|TRBV19|TRBJ2-1
ASSISGVGTIEQF
>NA|TRBV27|TRBJ1-1
ASSLGGNTEAF
>NA|TRBV30|TRBJ1-2
AWSSPTTGYGYT
>NA|TRBV28|TRBJ2-1
ASSLPGNYNEQF
>few|TRBV28|TRBJ1-4
ASSPRPATNEKLF
>NA|TRBV30|TRBJ2-7
AGRDAYEQY
>NA|TRBV10-3|TRBJ2-1
AISDPSVPYNEQF
>NA|TRBV19|TRBJ1-5
ASTGSRNQPQH
>NA|TRBV7-2|TRBJ2-2
ASSWTGWGGELF
>NA|TRBV28|TRBJ1-1
ASSLVLTPEAF
>NA|TRBV4-1|TRBJ1-5
ASSQEWGAGNQPQH
>NA|TRBV19|TRBJ2-7
ASSPSGGAYEQY
>NA|TRBV7-3|TRBJ2-5
ASSPLGGSEGETQY
>NA|TRBV6-6|TRBJ2-1
ASSPSFERQF
>NA|TRBV6-6|TRBJ2-2
ASSYSSAGELF
>NA|TRBV7-9|TRBJ2-1
ASSPSGTVYNEQF
>NA|TRBV19|TRBJ1-2
ASTPGTANYGYT
>NA|TRBV27|TRBJ2-3
ASSSPDTQY
>NA|TRBV6-1|TRBJ2-1
ASSDPGNEQF